One TCR beta chain is described in this entry. The source of the sample is a study of blood T cell repertoires in COVID-19. Study overall: The study drew acute and convalescent COVID-19 samples from the United States, Italy and Spain. PBMCs, B-cell-depleted T cells, or T cells were the source of the cDNA or gDNA that made up the material.

This CDR3 comprises 16 residues. Trimming removed 4 bases from V and 4 bases from J; junction bases left unmatched: 9. Germline V gene sequence: CDR1 LNHDA, CDR2 SQIVND (reference sequence). Authors' analysis steps: Researchers report that nucleated cell counts were estimated from reference gene primer amplification. TCRdb's table, derived via immunoSEQ multiplex PCR, lists solely in-frame clones and lacks some. V and J calls and clone size come straight from that table; D and trimming were deduced from the DNA. The sample has 200,000 to 250,000 clones, approximately 90% seen once. The material sequenced was peripheral blood. The chain combines TRBV19 with TRBJ2-2, with 7 bases fitting TRBD2. This sequence was found in a woman under 30 who had recovered from COVID-19. In DNA, the CDR3 is TGTGCCAGTAGTAAAGTGGCGGGAGTTGGCACCGGGGAGCTGTTTTTT. This sequence encodes CASSKVAGVGTGELFF.